A single sample is the source of the 30 T cell receptor gamma chains below, sequenced in a study of intestinal T cells in coeliac disease. More than 9 formalin-fixed paraffin-embedded scrolls, each 5 µm thick, supplied each case's genomic DNA. The TRG library came from 200 ng of biopsy DNA amplified with LymphoTrack primers. TCRdb re-called clones from the multiplex PCR reads via CATT. The sample records about 390 gamma-chain clones, roughly 53% being singletons. The sample was a duodenal biopsy. All receptors come from a human donor with celiac disease.

V gene TRGV5 combines with J gene TRGJ1 or TRGJ2. CDR1 is VINAFY, CDR2 YDVSNSKD, per germline. The CDR3 length is 12 residues. V was clipped by 6 bases and J by 8 bases; unmatched bases: 10. The CDR3, as DNA: TGTGCCACCTGGAACTCTACCAATAAGAAACTCTTT. Translation gives CATWNSTNKKLF.

V is TRGV8 and J is TRGJ1 or TRGJ2. Germline V gives CDR1 VENAVY, CDR2 YDSYNSRV. CDR3 length equals 12 residues. Here the CDR3 reads CAPGKLYYKKLF. CDR3 DNA sequence: TGTGCACCTGGGAAGTTGTATTATAAGAAACTCTTT.

This clone was detected only a few times. This may arise from a read error, as a much more abundant clone is one base away. In the same sample, other DNA sequences code for this CDR3. The gene calls are TRGV8 and TRGJP2. The CDR3 sequence is 13 residues long. Germline-derived CDR1 and CDR2 are VENAVY and YDSYNSRV. The chain's CDR3 is CATWESSDWIKTF. As DNA, the CDR3 is TGTGCCACCTGGGAAAGTAGTGATTGGATCAAGACGTTC.

The chain combines TRGV2 with TRGJP1. Germline V CDR1 and CDR2: EGSNGY, YDSYNSKV. V lost 12 bases, J lost 4 bases, and 14 bases stayed unmatched. The CDR3 is 14 amino acids. The CDR3 bases are TGTGCCCACCTGGGACATGGCACTGGTTGGTTCAAGATATTT. The encoded protein is CAHLGHGTGWFKIF.

A word on this clone: This likely reflects a read error, since a far larger clone is one base away. V and J are TRGV8 and TRGJ1 or TRGJ2. The CDR3 covers 13 residues. Germline CDR1 is VENAVY and CDR2 is YDSYNSRV. DNA of the CDR3: TGTGCCACCTGGGTCCTGAATTACTATAAGAAACTCTTT. Translating gives CATWVLNYYKKLF.

This clone was seen only a few times. V and J are TRGV4 and TRGJ1 or TRGJ2. V shed 2 bases, J shed 2 bases, and the junction held 24 bases outside the gene matches. Germline lookup yields CDR1 EGSTGY and CDR2 YDSYTSSV. The CDR3 has 20 residues. This CDR3 is CATWDERWAGVLTYYYKKLF. CDR3 coding DNA: TGTGCCACCTGGGATGAGCGATGGGCCGGGGTTCTAACTTATTATTATAAGAAACTCTTT.

This clone turned up a few times. The genes are TRGV4 and TRGJ1 or TRGJ2. This CDR3 comprises 13 residues. The V segment lost 4 bases and the J segment 7 bases; nucleotides outside the gene matches: 10. Germline CDR1 EGSTGY, CDR2 YDSYTSSV. The CDR3 is CATWESGGYKKLF. The CDR3 nucleotides read TGTGCCACCTGGGAATCGGGGGGGTATAAGAAACTCTTT.

This clone appeared a few times. The protein TCRdb gives is from a much larger clone and does not agree with this DNA's translation at residue 4, likely a read error; the protein shown here comes from the DNA. The rearrangement joins TRGV8 to TRGJ1 or TRGJ2. Germline CDR1 VENAVY, CDR2 YDSYNSRV. The CDR3 runs 11 residues. The V gene end was trimmed by 9 bases and the J gene end by 9 bases; junction bases not matched to a gene: 11. CDR3 DNA: TGTGCCACCCGGAAAGGGGGTAAGAAACTCTTT. It translates to CATRKGGKKLF.

This sequence joins TRGV2 and TRGJP2. The trim removed 12 bases at V and 2 bases at J, leaving 18 bases unmatched. The CDR3 runs 16 residues. The germline V gene encodes CDR1 EGSNGY and CDR2 YDSYNSKV. The CDR3 region is CAHLGRGRSSDWIKTF. Here the CDR3 DNA reads TGTGCCCACCTGGGACGGGGGAGAAGTAGTGATTGGATCAAGACGTTT.

This clone is large (0.1 to 1%). V is TRGV8 and J is TRGJ1 or TRGJ2. The CDR3 is 11 residues long. Trimming at V came to 3 bases and at J to 11 bases, leaving 7 bases not matched to a gene. Germline-derived CDR1 and CDR2 are VENAVY and YDSYNSRV. This CDR3 is CATWDYKEKLF. The CDR3 coding sequence is TGTGCCACCTGGGATTATAAGGAGAAACTCTTT.

The J gene is TRGJP2, the V gene TRGV2. V lost 1 base and J lost 9; bases outside the gene matches: 8. Per the germline V gene, CDR1 is EGSNGY and CDR2 is YDSYNSKV. CDR3 length equals 14 residues. CDR3 nucleotide sequence: TGTGCCACCTGGGACGGACTAGTGTATTGGATCAAGACGTTT. Its protein is CATWDGLVYWIKTF.

As concerns this clone: Being one base from a much bigger clone, this may be a read error. This chain uses TRGV2 with TRGJP2. The CDR3 has 15 residues. CDR1 is EGSNGY, CDR2 YDSYNSKV, per germline. J gave up 2 bases and V 5 bases, and 8 bases lay outside the gene matches. The CDR3 DNA sequence: TGTGCCACCTGGGGCGGCCTAAGTAGTGATTGGATCAAGACGTTT. It codes for CATWGGLSSDWIKTF.

This clone appeared a single time. The chain employs TRGV10 and TRGJ1 or TRGJ2. TRGV10 is annotated as an ORF whose role is uncertain. This CDR3 region has 15 residues. Trimming at V came to 8 bases and at J to 3 bases, leaving 14 bases not matched to a gene. Here the CDR3 DNA reads TGTGCTGCGTGGGACTCATTACCCTTTTATTATAAGAAACTCTTT. As protein: CAAWDSLPFYYKKLF.

As regards this clone: The junction departs from the called germline gene at one end, perhaps through a read error. V usage is TRGV9 and J usage is TRGJ1 or TRGJ2. The CDR3 runs 16 residues. Germline lookup yields CDR1 GITISATS and CDR2 ISYDGTV (reference sequence). The CDR3 protein is CACGRWPLGSRYKKLF. In DNA form, the CDR3 reads TGTGCTTGTGGGAGGTGGCCCCTAGGGTCGCGGTATAAGAAACTTTTT.

The CDR3 DNA reads as TGTGCCACCTGGGACAGGCCGGGATATAAGAAACTCTTT. It yields the protein CATWDRPGYKKLF. This sequence joins TRGV3 and TRGJ1 or TRGJ2. CDR1 and CDR2 from the germline V gene are VTNTFY and YDVSTARD (reference sequence). This CDR3 is 13 amino acids long. V was clipped by 0 bases and J by 7 bases; unmatched bases: 6.

Concerning this clone itself: With a much larger clone just one base away, this may be a read error. Other DNA sequences in the same sample also yield this CDR3. The V gene is TRGV4, the J gene TRGJ1 or TRGJ2. CDR3 length: 15 residues. Germline V gives CDR1 EGSTGY, CDR2 YDSYTSSV. The J segment lost 10 bases and the V segment lost 0 bases, leaving 15 bases of the junction unmatched. The CDR3 nucleotides are TGTGCCACCTGGGATGGGCTGTATCCGCTTTACAAGAAACTCTTT. It is translated as CATWDGLYPLYKKLF.

By share of the sample, this clone is hyperexpanded. Other DNA sequences in the sample encode the same CDR3. The chain recombines TRGV5 with TRGJ1 or TRGJ2. The CDR3 has 14 residues. V dropped 0 bases and J dropped 7; count of bases not matched to a gene: 9. CDR1 is VINAFY and CDR2 is YDVSNSKD in the germline V gene. The CDR3 region is CATWDRGVGYKKLF. Written as DNA, the CDR3 is TGTGCCACCTGGGACAGGGGAGTTGGGTATAAGAAACTCTTT.

As regards this clone: The protein that TCRdb holds for this DNA derives from a much larger clone and differs from the translated DNA at residue 7, which likely indicates a read error; the protein shown here is translated from the DNA. The gene calls are TRGV9 and TRGJ1 or TRGJ2. The V segment lost 0 bases and the J segment 0 bases; nucleotides outside the gene matches: 8. Germline lookup yields CDR1 GITISATS and CDR2 ISYDGTV (reference sequence). The CDR3 is 16 amino acids. The CDR3 DNA follows: TGTGCCTTGTGGGAGGTGGAGGAGTCGAATTATTATAAGAAACTCTTT. The encoded protein is CALWEVEESNYYKKLF.

Only a few counts were recorded for this clone. The DNA for the CDR3 is TGTGCCACCTGGGATAGCCCGCTCAATTATTATAAGAAACTCTTT. Translation: CATWDSPLNYYKKLF. The chain uses TRGV8 and TRGJ1 or TRGJ2. The CDR3 covers 15 residues. Germline CDR1 VENAVY, CDR2 YDSYNSRV. Trimming took 1 base from V and 1 from J; bases not matched to a gene: 7.

This CDR3 reads CATWDGLVTWIKTF. The DNA for the CDR3 is TGTGCCACCTGGGACGGACTAGTGACTTGGATCAAGACGTTT. The J gene is TRGJP2, the V gene TRGV2. Germline V CDR1 and CDR2: EGSNGY, YDSYNSKV. The J segment lost 10 bases and the V segment lost 1 base, leaving 9 bases of the junction unmatched. The CDR3 runs 14 residues.

This clone turned up a few times. The chain recombines TRGV8 with TRGJ1 or TRGJ2. V dropped 6 bases and J dropped 2; count of bases not matched to a gene: 10. CDR3 length: 14 residues. Germline V CDR1 and CDR2: VENAVY, YDSYNSRV. This CDR3 is CATWKKGDYYKKLF. As DNA, the CDR3 is TGTGCCACCTGGAAAAAAGGAGATTATTATAAGAAACTCTTT.

The chain carries TRGV2 and TRGJ1 or TRGJ2. Unmatched junction bases numbered 7, after V lost 9 bases and J lost 5 bases. The germline CDR1 and CDR2 sequences are EGSNGY and YDSYNSKV. The CDR3 covers 11 residues. CDR3 residues: CATPPDYKKLF. In nucleotides, the CDR3 is TGTGCCACCCCCCCGGATTATAAGAAACTCTTT.

This rearrangement joins TRGV2 to TRGJ1 or TRGJ2. V trimming: 5 bases; J trimming: 3 bases; junction bases outside the gene matches: 13. Germline CDR1 EGSNGY, CDR2 YDSYNSKV. This CDR3 region has 15 residues. CDR3 in DNA: TGTGCCACCTGGGGACGGGCAGTTCGTTATTATAAGAAACTCTTT. The encoded protein is CATWGRAVRYYKKLF.

This clone came up a few times. The rearrangement uses TRGV4 and TRGJ1 or TRGJ2. The V and J ends lost 0 bases and 0 bases, in that order; junction bases with no gene match: 2. Germline CDR1 reads EGSTGY; CDR2 reads YDSYTSSV. The CDR3 loop spans 14 amino acids. CDR3 nucleotide sequence: TGTGCCACCTGGGATGGGCTGAATTATTATAAGAAACTCTTT. Encoded protein: CATWDGLNYYKKLF.

This chain uses TRGV5 with TRGJ1 or TRGJ2. Germline-derived CDR1 and CDR2 are VINAFY and YDVSNSKD. The V and J ends lost 0 bases and 7 bases, in that order; junction bases with no gene match: 6. This CDR3 spans 13 amino acids. In nucleotides, the CDR3 is TGTGCCACCTGGGACAGGGCTATATATAAGAAACTCTTT. Its protein product is CATWDRAIYKKLF.

This clone was detected a few times. It differs at one base from a far larger clone, so likely a read error. Other DNA sequences of this sample code for an identical CDR3. The CDR3, as DNA: TGTGCCACCTGGGATATGTGTGATTGGATCAAAACGTTT. Amino acid sequence: CATWDMCDWIKTF. The chain is built from TRGV8 and TRGJP2. Germline CDR1 is VENAVY and CDR2 is YDSYNSRV. The CDR3 runs 13 residues.

The V gene is TRGV5, the J gene TRGJ1 or TRGJ2. Germline CDR1 VINAFY, CDR2 YDVSNSKD. Unmatched junction bases numbered 11, after V lost 1 base and J lost 5 bases. There are 15 residues in the CDR3. In DNA form, the CDR3 reads TGTGCCACCTGGGACAGCCAAGTCCGTAATTATAAGAAACTCTTT. This encodes CATWDSQVRNYKKLF.

On this clone: This sequence may be a read error, since a much larger clone differs from it by one base. This sequence joins TRGV2 and TRGJ1 or TRGJ2. The germline CDR1 and CDR2 sequences are EGSNGY and YDSYNSKV. This CDR3 comprises 12 residues. The CDR3 nucleotides read TGTGCCACCCCGGGCCGTATGAGGAAGAAGCTCTTT. This codes for CATPGRMRKKLF.

The table lists this clone with a few counts. V usage is TRGV10 and J usage is TRGJ1 or TRGJ2. TRGV10 is assigned to the ORF class and has an uncertain function. This CDR3 is built from 12 residues. The trim removed 8 bases at V and 0 bases at J, leaving 2 bases unmatched. The CDR3 DNA reads TGTGCTGCGTGGGGGAATTATTATAAGAAACTCTTT. Its protein is CAAWGNYYKKLF.

This clone was detected only a few times. The rearrangement uses TRGV9 and TRGJ1 or TRGJ2. The germline V gene has CDR1 GITISATS and CDR2 ISYDGTV (reference sequence). The CDR3 spans 14 residues. Trimming cost V 0 bases and J 12 bases; bases outside gene matches: 14. This chain's CDR3 is CALWEVQWRGRKLF. The DNA of the CDR3 is TGTGCCTTGTGGGAGGTGCAATGGCGTGGGAGGAAACTCTTT.